This T cell receptor beta chain was found in a study of OX40 agonist ivuxolimab in advanced cancers. Trimming took 0 bases from V and 2 from J, leaving 11 bases between them. The CDR3 sequence is 15 residues long. From germline, CDR1 is MGHRA and CDR2 YSYEKL. Sequencing used immunoSEQ multiplex PCR; TCRdb keeps in-frame clones, though not all of them. The repertoire consists of tens of thousands of clones, with about nine tenths occurring once and the leading ten covering around 5%. The source was CD4+ or CD8+ T cells sorted from blood, collected in a trial of the OX40 agonist ivuxolimab. This TCR derives from an adult with an advanced solid tumor such as melanoma, head and neck, liver or kidney cancer. This chain links TRBV4-1 with TRBJ2-7; D is possibly TRBD2 (6 bases). CDR3 sequence reads: CASSQETRAAYEQYF. The CDR3 region has the DNA TGCGCCAGCAGCCAAGAGACTAGAGCCGCCTACGAGCAGTACTTC.